This T cell receptor beta chain was sequenced during a study of blood T cell repertoires in COVID-19 (dated by TCRdb to 2018 to 2021). A note on the overall study: Samples from collaborators originated in the United States, Italy and Spain and spanned both the acute and convalescent phases of COVID-19. Sample metadata almost always included a de-identified subject ID, COVID-19 status, age in years and sex. The samples were drawn from two sources: the first 160 participants of the ongoing ImmuneRACE study, and 1,200 or so subjects contributed by 6 global collaborators. The prospective study material was composed of cDNA or gDNA derived from T cells, B-cell-depleted T cells, or PBMCs. Where HLA class I and class II types were available, the types were taken from metadata supplied by the sample provider, not from assay-based typing. The repertoires were released in a freely available public database intended as a resource for research on the immune response to SARS-CoV-2. The dataset comprised deeply sampled blood TCRbeta repertoires from subjects exposed to, actively infected with, or recovered from COVID-19. General study outcomes and caveats: The amount of clinical and demographic metadata varied by source and participant and was provided uncurated.

Notes on this clone: Its binding antigen is unknown. Qualities for individual bases were not recorded, and no much larger clone is one base off.

Participants in the prospective study were aged about 18 to 89 years, lived in some 24 United States geographic areas, and enrolled through a virtual design. To assign participants to cohorts, the prospective study relied on clinical history that participants themselves reported in a screening survey and a study questionnaire. Recovered participants in ImmuneRACE Cohort 3 were defined by two consecutive negative NP/OP PCR tests, clearance by a healthcare professional, or resolution of symptoms. In the prospective study, mobile phlebotomists collected whole blood, serum and a nasopharyngeal or oropharyngeal swab from each participant. Participants in the prospective study had the option to provide additional blood draws and questionnaires over a 2-month period. Prospective study blood samples were shipped either frozen or at room temperature before DNA extraction. TCRbeta CDR3 regions were amplified from genomic DNA using the immunoSEQ Assay, a bias-controlled multiplex PCR. Per the authors' processing: The number of nucleated cells in each sample was estimated by amplification of reference gene primers within the assay. To quantify the absolute abundance of each unique TCRbeta CDR3 rearrangement, sequence reads were collapsed and filtered. For each sample, productive Simpson clonality was calculated as the square root of Simpson's diversity index over productive rearrangements. TCRdb carries this immuneACCESS record with in-frame sequences only. Its versions omit some clonotypes, under half of them owing to an unresolved V gene in the studies checked, with the rest unexplained. V, J and clone size derive from that table, while D and trimming were established from the DNA sequence. This sample comprises around 300,000 clones, around nine tenths of them detected only once. In total, the top ten clones hold about 4.7% of the sample.

The CDR3 runs 15 amino acids, cysteine and phenylalanine included. The entry retains the CDR3 DNA only, 45 bases that are in frame from base 1. V was cut back by 5 bases and J by 7 bases, leaving a gap of 18 bases between them. CDR1 SGHVS and CDR2 FQNEAQ are derived from the germline V gene. This chain joins TRBV7-8 to TRBJ1-5; TRBD1 is a possible D gene, resting on 5 matching bases. The specimen was PBMCs or T cells enriched from blood (not recorded which). The TCR sequence derives from a man younger than 40 who had recovered from COVID-19. The CDR3 protein is CASSPDVGGRQPQHF. The bases are TGTGCCAGCAGCCCGGACGTGGGGGGGAGGCAGCCCCAGCATTTT. With the portions outside the CDR3 filled from the reference TRBV7-8 and TRBJ1-5 genes, the complete variable region becomes GAGVSQSPRYKVAKRGQDVALRCDPISGHVSLFWYQQALGQGPEFLTYFQNEAQLDKSGLPSDRFFAERPEGSVSTLKIQRTQQEDSAVYLCASSPDVGGRQPQHFGDGTRLSIL.